This T cell receptor beta chain was recovered during a study of CD8 T cells in Susac syndrome. This clonotype has only one observation. Its specificity is not known. Germline V gives CDR1 SGHVS, CDR2 FNYEAQ. The CDR3 extends over 14 amino acids. V lost 5 bases and J lost 6, with 16 bases in between. When the RNA was reverse transcribed, random hexamers were used with an input of about 0.45 to 1 ug. Amplification of TCR beta CDR3 used immunoSEQ multiplex PCR across 54 Vbeta and 13 Jbeta. TCRdb passed the immunoSEQ multiplex PCR reads through MiXCR, listing each CDR3 protein once. This table holds around 270,000 distinct CDR3 sequences, 65% to 90% found once. The authors sequenced TCR beta from blood CD8+ and CD4+ T cells. The multiple sclerosis controls, all treatment-naive patients, had relapsing-remitting disease that was stable or active. Broader study findings: In its TCR sequencing and HLA analysis, the study acknowledged that the number of individuals was relatively small.

Material for sequencing was CD8+ T cells from PBMCs. The chain joins TRBV7-6 to TRBJ1-1; D unresolved. This sequence originates from a human donor with multiple sclerosis. CDR3 in DNA: TGTGCCAGCAGCCCAAGATCAGGACTAGCTGAAGCTTTCTTT. This codes for CASSPRSGLAEAFF.